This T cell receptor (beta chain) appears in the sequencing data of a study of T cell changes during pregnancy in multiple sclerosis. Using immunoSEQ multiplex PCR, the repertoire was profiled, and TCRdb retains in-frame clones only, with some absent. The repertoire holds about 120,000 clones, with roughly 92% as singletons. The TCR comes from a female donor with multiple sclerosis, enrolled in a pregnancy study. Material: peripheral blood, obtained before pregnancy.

The CDR3 region has the DNA TGTGCCAGCAGTTTCAGGGGGCGCGGCTATGGCTACACCTTC. It encodes CASSFRGRGYGYTF. J is TRBJ1-2 and V is TRBV28, with 8 bases that match TRBD1. CDR1 is MDHEN and CDR2 is SYDVKM in the germline V gene. With V trimmed by 3 bases and J by 4 bases, 4 bases remained unmatched. This CDR3 is built from 14 residues.